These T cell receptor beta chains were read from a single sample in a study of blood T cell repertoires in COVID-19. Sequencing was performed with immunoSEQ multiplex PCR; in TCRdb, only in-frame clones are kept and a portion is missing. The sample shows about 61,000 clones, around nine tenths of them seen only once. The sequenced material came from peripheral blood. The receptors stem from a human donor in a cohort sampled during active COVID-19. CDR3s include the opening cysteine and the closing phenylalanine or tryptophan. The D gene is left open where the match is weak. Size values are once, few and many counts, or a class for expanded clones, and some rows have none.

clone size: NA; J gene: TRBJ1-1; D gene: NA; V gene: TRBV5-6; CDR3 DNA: TGTGCCAGCAGCTTGGGCAGGGACACTGAAGCTTTCTTT; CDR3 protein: CASSLGRDTEAFF
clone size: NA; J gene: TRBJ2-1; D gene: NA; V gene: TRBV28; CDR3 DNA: TGTGCCAGCAGAAAGACTAGCTCCTACAATGAGCAGTTCTTC; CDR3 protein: CASRKTSSYNEQFF
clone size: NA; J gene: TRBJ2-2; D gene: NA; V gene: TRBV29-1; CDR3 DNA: TGCAGCGTTCAGGGGTTAAGGGACACCGGGGAGCTGTTTTTT; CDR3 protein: CSVQGLRDTGELFF
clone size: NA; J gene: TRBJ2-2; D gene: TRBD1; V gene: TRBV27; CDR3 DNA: TGTGCCAGCAGTTCCCTACAGGGGTTCGCCACCGGGGAGCTGTTTTTT; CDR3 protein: CASSSLQGFATGELFF
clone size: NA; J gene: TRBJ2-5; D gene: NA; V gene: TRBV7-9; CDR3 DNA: TGTGCCAGCACCCCCCGAGGGTGGGAGACCCAGTACTTC; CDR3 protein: CASTPRGWETQYF
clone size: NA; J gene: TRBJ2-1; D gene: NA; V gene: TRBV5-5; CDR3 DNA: TGTGCCAGCAGCTTTACTTCCTACAATGAGCAGTTCTTC; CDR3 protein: CASSFTSYNEQFF
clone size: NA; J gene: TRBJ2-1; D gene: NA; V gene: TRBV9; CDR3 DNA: TGTGCCAGCAGCGCAGTCAATGGACTGCCACTTGAGCAGTTCTTC; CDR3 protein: CASSAVNGLPLEQFF
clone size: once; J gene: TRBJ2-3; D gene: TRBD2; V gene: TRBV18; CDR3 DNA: TGTGCCAGCTCACCATTGGGCCCTAGCGGGGGGGCCGATGGCACAGATACGCAGTATTTT; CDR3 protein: CASSPLGPSGGADGTDTQYF
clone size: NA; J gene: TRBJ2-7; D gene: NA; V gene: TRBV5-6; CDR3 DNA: TGTGCCAGCAGCCAGGGGCCCTCCTACGAGCAGTACTTC; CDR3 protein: CASSQGPSYEQYF
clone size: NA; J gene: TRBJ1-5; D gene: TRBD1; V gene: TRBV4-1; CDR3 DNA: TGCGCCAGCAGCGCCCATGTCGGGACAGAGAATCAGCCCCAGCATTTT; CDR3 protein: CASSAHVGTENQPQHF